Sequencing of this TCR beta chain was carried out in a study of metastatic and nonmetastatic thyroid tumors. Study-level information: Repertoire comparison spanned blood and tumor or nodule tissue of malignant and benign thyroid patients.

The germline CDR1 and CDR2 sequences are SGHTA and FQGNSA. After removal of 3 bases from V and 7 bases from J, the junction contained 1 base not matched to a gene. The CDR3 sequence is 12 residues long. Each patient went into thyroid surgery without having received any treatment. Study-wide results and limits: Across blood and tumor, TCR beta diversity in malignant thyroid tumors was reportedly significantly higher than in benign nodules.

This clone is categorized as medium-sized. What it recognizes is unknown. MiXCR re-clonotyped the PCR reads for TCRdb. The sample consists of about 69,000 clones, 14% of them appearing once. The V gene is TRBV7-2, the J gene TRBJ1-2; 8 positions match TRBD1. The TCR comes from a male donor with papillary thyroid cancer or a benign thyroid nodule (not recorded which). Some clones in this sample may be carry-over from other donors' samples. What was sequenced was blood. The CDR3 coding sequence is TGTGCCAGCAGCTTGGACAGGGCTGGCTACACCTTC. Protein: CASSLDRAGYTF.